The table lists the clone carrying this T cell receptor (beta chain) with a few counts. The data stem from a study of blood T cell repertoires in COVID-19. Study summary: Both acute and convalescent COVID-19 samples were obtained from the United States, Italy and Spain. PBMCs, B-cell-depleted T cells, or T cells were the source of the cDNA or gDNA that made up the material.

In the study's own analysis: By means of reference gene primer amplification, nucleated cell counts were estimated. TCRdb's table, derived via immunoSEQ multiplex PCR, lists solely in-frame clones and lacks some. The V and J calls and the clone size are those of that table, but D and trimming were determined from the DNA. The sample lists 70,000 to 95,000 clones, 80% occurring once. With 4 bases clipped from V and 3 bases from J, the junction kept 6 bases outside the gene matches. The germline CDR1 and CDR2 sequences are MNHEY and SVGEGT. This CDR3 region has 16 residues. The TCR sequence derives from a woman aged 40 to 50 with active or convalescent COVID-19. Sequencing was carried out using peripheral blood. The chain combines TRBV6-2 or TRBV6-3 with TRBJ2-2, with 9 nucleotides matching TRBD1. This chain's CDR3 is CASSFPGQGDTGELFF. Written as DNA, the CDR3 is TGTGCCAGCAGTTTTCCGGGACAGGGTGACACCGGGGAGCTGTTTTTT.